This T cell receptor (beta chain) was found in a study of T cell changes during pregnancy in multiple sclerosis. The ends lost 4 bases at V and 1 base at J; junction bases unmatched: 2. This CDR3 contains 15 residues. Germline CDR1 reads SGHVS; CDR2 reads FNYEAQ. Assay used: immunoSEQ multiplex PCR; TCRdb lists only in-frame clones, some missing. In the table there are 65,000 to 85,000 clones, about 91% of which are singletons. The chain uses TRBV7-6 and TRBJ2-5, with TRBD2 identical over 11 bases. The sequence derives from a female donor with multiple sclerosis, enrolled in a pregnancy study. This specimen was peripheral blood, taken after pregnancy. The CDR3 nucleotides are TGTGCCAGCAGCTCCGGGACTAGCGGCCAAGAGACCCAGTACTTC. It encodes CASSSGTSGQETQYF.